This TCR beta chain was recovered during a study of response to subunit inactivated influenza vaccine. MiXCR, applied by TCRdb to the RT-PCR reads, yields one record per CDR3 protein. This sample has hundreds of thousands of distinct CDR3 sequences, with more than 15% found just once. The CDR3 extends over 15 amino acids. CDR1 and CDR2 (germline): SEHNR, FQNEAQ (reference sequence). V gave up 5 bases and J gave up 2 bases; unmatched junction bases: 7. General study points: Every seasonal influenza vaccination brings in few new T cells, the authors suggested.

This clonotype showed up just a few times. Its specificity is not known. V gene TRBV7-9 combines with J gene TRBJ2-3, with 7 bases matching TRBD1. This receptor was taken from a man aged 45 to 65 who received an inactivated influenza vaccine. Sample: PBMCs from blood, taken about 11 days after vaccination. The CDR3 spells CASSGRQGITDTQYF. CDR3 nucleotide sequence: TGTGCCAGCAGCGGACGACAGGGAATCACAGATACGCAGTATTTT.